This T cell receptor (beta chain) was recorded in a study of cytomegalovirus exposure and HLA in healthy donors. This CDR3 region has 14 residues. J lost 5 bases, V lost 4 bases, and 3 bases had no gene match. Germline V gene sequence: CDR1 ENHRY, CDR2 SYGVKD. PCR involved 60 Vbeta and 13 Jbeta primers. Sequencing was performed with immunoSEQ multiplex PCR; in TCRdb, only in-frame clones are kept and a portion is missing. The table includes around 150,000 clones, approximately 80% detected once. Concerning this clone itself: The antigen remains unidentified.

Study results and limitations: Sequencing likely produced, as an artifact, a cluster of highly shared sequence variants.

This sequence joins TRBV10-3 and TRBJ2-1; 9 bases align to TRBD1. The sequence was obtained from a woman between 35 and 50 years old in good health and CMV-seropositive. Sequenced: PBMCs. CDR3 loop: CAISGGQGNNEQFF. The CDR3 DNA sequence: TGTGCCATCAGTGGGGGACAGGGTAACAATGAGCAGTTCTTC.